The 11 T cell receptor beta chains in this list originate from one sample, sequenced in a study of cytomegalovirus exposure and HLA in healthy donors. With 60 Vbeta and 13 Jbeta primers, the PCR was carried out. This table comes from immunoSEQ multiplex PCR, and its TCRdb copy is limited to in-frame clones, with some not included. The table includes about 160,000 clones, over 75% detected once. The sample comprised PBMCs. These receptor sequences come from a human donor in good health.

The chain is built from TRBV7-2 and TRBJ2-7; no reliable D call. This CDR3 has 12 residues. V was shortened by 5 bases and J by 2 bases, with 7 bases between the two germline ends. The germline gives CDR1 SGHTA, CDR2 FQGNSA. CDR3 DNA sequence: TGTGCCAGCAGCCCAGGCCCCTACGAGCAGTACTTC. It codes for CASSPGPYEQYF.

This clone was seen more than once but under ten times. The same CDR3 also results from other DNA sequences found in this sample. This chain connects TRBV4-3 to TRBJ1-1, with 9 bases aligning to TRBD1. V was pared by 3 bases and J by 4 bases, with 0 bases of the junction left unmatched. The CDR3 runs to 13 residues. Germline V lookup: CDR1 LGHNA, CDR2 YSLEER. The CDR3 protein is CASSQDRGTEAFF. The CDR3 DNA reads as TGCGCCAGCAGCCAGGACAGGGGCACTGAAGCTTTCTTT.

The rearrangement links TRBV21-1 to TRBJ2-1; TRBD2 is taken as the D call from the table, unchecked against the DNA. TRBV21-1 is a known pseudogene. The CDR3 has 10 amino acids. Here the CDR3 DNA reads TGTGCCACCAAGTGGACGGGGAGGGTCTTC. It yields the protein CATKWTGRVF.

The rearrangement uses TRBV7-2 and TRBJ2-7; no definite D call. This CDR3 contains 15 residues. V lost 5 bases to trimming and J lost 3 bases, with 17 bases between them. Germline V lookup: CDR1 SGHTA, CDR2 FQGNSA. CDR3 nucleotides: TGTGCCAGCAGCACCCGGTTATCCAACAGCTACGAGCAGTACTTC. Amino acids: CASSTRLSNSYEQYF.

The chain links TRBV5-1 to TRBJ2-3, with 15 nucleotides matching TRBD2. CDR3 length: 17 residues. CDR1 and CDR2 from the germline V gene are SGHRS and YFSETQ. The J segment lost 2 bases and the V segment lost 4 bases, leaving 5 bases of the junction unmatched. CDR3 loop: CASSPGLAGGVTDTQYF. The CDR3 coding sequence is TGCGCCAGCAGCCCCGGACTAGCGGGGGGGGTCACAGATACGCAGTATTTT.

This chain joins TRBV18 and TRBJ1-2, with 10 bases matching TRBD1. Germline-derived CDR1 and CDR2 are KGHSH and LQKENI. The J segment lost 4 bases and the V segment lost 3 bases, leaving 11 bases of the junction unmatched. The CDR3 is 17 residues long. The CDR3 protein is CASSPSTPTGGLYGYTF. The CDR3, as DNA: TGTGCCAGCTCACCTTCAACCCCGACAGGGGGCCTCTATGGCTACACCTTC.

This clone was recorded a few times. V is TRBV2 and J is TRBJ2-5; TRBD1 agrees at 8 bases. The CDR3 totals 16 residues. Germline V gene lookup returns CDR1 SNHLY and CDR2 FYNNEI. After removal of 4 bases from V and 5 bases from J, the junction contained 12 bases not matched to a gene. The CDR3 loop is CASSAARAGGGETQYF. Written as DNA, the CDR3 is TGTGCCAGCAGTGCAGCGAGGGCAGGGGGCGGGGAGACCCAGTACTTC.

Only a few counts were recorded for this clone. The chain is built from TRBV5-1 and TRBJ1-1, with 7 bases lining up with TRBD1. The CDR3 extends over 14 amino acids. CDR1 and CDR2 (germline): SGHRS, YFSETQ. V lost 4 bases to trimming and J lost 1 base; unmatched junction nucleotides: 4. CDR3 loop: CASSQGQANTEAFF. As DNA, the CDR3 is TGCGCCAGCAGCCAAGGACAGGCGAACACTGAAGCTTTCTTT.

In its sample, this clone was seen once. CDR3 amino acids: CASSQYSSTEAFF. The CDR3 DNA follows: TGTGCCAGCAGCCAATACTCTAGCACTGAAGCTTTCTTT. The gene calls are TRBV16 and TRBJ1-1, with D uncertain. The CDR3 is 13 amino acids. V was pared by 1 base and J by 4 bases, with 7 bases between. Germline V gives CDR1 KGHSY, CDR2 FQNENV.

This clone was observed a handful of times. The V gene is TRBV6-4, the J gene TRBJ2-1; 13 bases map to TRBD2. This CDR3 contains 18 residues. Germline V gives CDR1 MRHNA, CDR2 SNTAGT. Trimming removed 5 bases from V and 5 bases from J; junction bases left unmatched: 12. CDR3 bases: TGTGCCAGCAGTCCTCCACAACTAGCGGGGGGGCCCCACAATGAGCAGTTCTTC. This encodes CASSPPQLAGGPHNEQFF.

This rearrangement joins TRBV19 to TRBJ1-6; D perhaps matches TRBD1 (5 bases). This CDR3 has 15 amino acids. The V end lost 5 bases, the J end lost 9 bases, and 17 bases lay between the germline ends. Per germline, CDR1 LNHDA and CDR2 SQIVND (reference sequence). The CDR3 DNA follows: TGTGCCAGTAGTTCACAGACCGGGAGGGGTTCACCCCTCCACTTT. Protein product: CASSSQTGRGSPLHF.